Below, 4 T cell receptor beta chains from the same sample are listed, as sequenced in a study of blood T cell repertoires in COVID-19. Generated by immunoSEQ multiplex PCR, the TCRdb table keeps only in-frame clones and is missing some. The repertoire holds roughly 160,000 clones, with roughly 80% as singletons. The sequenced sample consisted of PBMCs or T cells enriched from blood (not recorded which). The receptors were sampled from a woman between 35 and 50 years old with acute COVID-19.

This clone has just a few counts. The gene calls are TRBV5-6 and TRBJ2-2, with a weak D call TRBD2 (5 bases). This CDR3 has 15 amino acids. Germline V gene sequence: CDR1 SGHDT, CDR2 YYEEEE. Trimming took 4 bases from V and 1 from J, leaving 11 bases between them. CDR3 DNA: TGTGCCAGCAGCCGTACTCGGGGGAACACCGGGGAGCTGTTTTTT. It is translated as CASSRTRGNTGELFF.

This clone was picked up a small number of times. V and J are TRBV10-3 and TRBJ2-2; TRBD2 matches at 8 bases. This CDR3 comprises 16 residues. With V trimmed by 4 bases and J by 6 bases, 10 bases remained unmatched. Germline CDR1 is ENHRY and CDR2 is SYGVKD. The CDR3, as DNA: TGTGCCATCAGTGCGGCGGGAGGCTCCTCCTCCGGGGAGCTGTTTTTT. Its translation: CAISAAGGSSSGELFF.

This clone has a handful of counts. The chain links TRBV6-1 to TRBJ2-1; TRBD2 matches 13 bases. Looked up from germline, CDR1 is MNHNS and CDR2 is SASEGT. The CDR3 loop spans 16 amino acids. With 4 bases clipped from V and 8 bases from J, the junction kept 8 bases outside the gene matches. Here the CDR3 reads CASSGKTSGRVYEQFF. The DNA of the CDR3 is TGTGCCAGCAGTGGTAAAACTAGCGGGAGGGTTTATGAGCAGTTCTTC.

The chain links TRBV19 to TRBJ1-4, with 9 bases fitting TRBD1. The CDR3 has 16 amino acids. CDR1 LNHDA and CDR2 SQIVND come from the germline V gene (reference sequence). The ends lost 4 bases at V and 11 bases at J; junction bases unmatched: 14. The DNA for the CDR3 is TGTGCCAGTAGTAACAAGGACAGGGGCGGGTCGGGCAAACTGTTTTTT. It is translated as CASSNKDRGGSGKLFF.